What follows are 27 T cell receptor beta chains derived from one specimen sequenced in a study of T cell responses to AZD1222 COVID-19 vaccine. TCRdb's table, derived via immunoSEQ multiplex PCR, lists solely in-frame clones and lacks some. The sample has approximately 120,000 clones, 89% seen once. The sample in question was peripheral blood, obtained on day 0 of AZD1222 vaccination. These receptors were taken from an adult in good health.

V is TRBV7-7 and J is TRBJ2-5; D is perhaps TRBD1 or TRBD2 (5 bases each). Germline CDR1 and CDR2: SSHAT and FNYEAQ (reference sequence). The V gene lost 5 bases and the J gene lost 4 bases, with 23 bases spanning the gap. This CDR3 is built from 17 residues. In DNA, the CDR3 is TGTGCCAGCAGCGATGGGAGTGGGGCCGGCTTTCCAGAGACCCAGTACTTC. This sequence encodes CASSDGSGAGFPETQYF.

The chain has TRBV6-2 or TRBV6-3 and TRBJ1-5; TRBD1 is a possible D gene (6 bases). Germline CDR1 is MNHEY and CDR2 is SVGEGT. This CDR3 contains 14 residues. V lost 3 bases and J lost 4, with 10 bases in between. The CDR3 sequence is CASSYWGQNQPQHF. In DNA, the CDR3 is TGTGCCAGCAGTTATTGGGGGCAAAATCAGCCCCAGCATTTT.

V is TRBV5-4 and J is TRBJ2-7, with D perhaps TRBD1 (6 bases). The CDR3 is made up of 15 amino acids. In germline, CDR1 is SGHNT, CDR2 YYREEE (reference sequence). V lost 0 bases and J lost 0, with 10 bases in between. The CDR3 DNA is TGTGCCAGCAGCTTGGGGGCAGGGGCCTCCTACGAGCAGTACTTC. It encodes CASSLGAGASYEQYF.

This clone was observed once. The rearrangement uses TRBV7-3 and TRBJ1-1; D is uncertain. CDR3 length: 13 amino acids. The germline V gene has CDR1 SGHTA and CDR2 FQGTGA. V lost 4 bases, J lost 0 bases, and 6 bases lay in between. This CDR3 is CASSSLMNTEAFF. In nucleotides, the CDR3 is TGTGCCAGCAGCTCATTAATGAACACTGAAGCTTTCTTT. The whole variable domain, filled in from reference TRBV7-3 and TRBJ1-1, reads GAGVSQTPSNKVTEKGKYVELRCDPISGHTALYWYRQSLGQGPEFLIYFQGTGAADDSGLPNDRFFAVRPEGSVSTLKIQRTERGDSAVYLCASSSLMNTEAFFGQGTRLTVV.

V and J are TRBV2 and TRBJ2-7; 13 bases are a match to TRBD2. The V gene end was trimmed by 6 bases and the J gene end by 7 bases; junction bases not matched to a gene: 15. Germline CDR1 reads SNHLY; CDR2 reads FYNNEI. The CDR3 totals 17 residues. The CDR3 region has the DNA TGTGCCAGCAGCTTCATAAGCGGACTAGCGGGAGTAAGAGAGCAGTACTTC. Its protein product is CASSFISGLAGVREQYF.

The rearrangement links TRBV7-2 to TRBJ1-3; D is possibly TRBD1 (6 bases). Trimming pared 5 bases from V and 4 bases from J, leaving 21 bases between. There are 17 residues in the CDR3. Germline assignment: CDR1 SGHTA and CDR2 FQGNSA. The CDR3 nucleotides are TGTGCCAGCAGCCCCCCGGGGGGGGCTGTGGGAGGAAACACCATATATTTT. It encodes CASSPPGGAVGGNTIYF.

The chain couples TRBV3-1 (or the pseudogene TRBV3-2) to TRBJ2-7, with 8 bases matching TRBD2. Germline trimming cut 4 bases from V and 2 bases from J; bases unmatched to any gene: 13. This CDR3 region has 17 residues. CDR1 is LGHDT, CDR2 YNNKEL, per germline (reference sequence). DNA of the CDR3: TGTGCCAGCAGCCCTCTTATAGCGGGAAACACTCCCTACGAGCAGTACTTC. Translation: CASSPLIAGNTPYEQYF.

The chain carries TRBV27 and TRBJ2-7, with 8 bases identical to TRBD1. Germline CDR1 reads MNHEY; CDR2 reads SMNVEV (reference sequence). J lost 3 bases, V lost 4 bases, and 8 bases had no gene match. The CDR3 spans 15 residues. The CDR3 DNA follows: TGTGCCAGCAGTTCCTGGGACAGGATCCTCTACGAGCAGTACTTC. Its protein product is CASSSWDRILYEQYF.

This chain uses TRBV7-5 with TRBJ1-5; TRBD1 is taken as the D call from the table, unchecked against the DNA. TRBV7-5 is flagged as a pseudogene. CDR3 length: 17 residues. CDR3 region: CVRSVGGVDRALQSQHF. In DNA, the CDR3 is TGTGTCAGAAGCGTTGGGGGAGTCGACAGGGCCCTACAGTCCCAGCATTTT.

This clone was recorded once. V gene TRBV27 combines with J gene TRBJ2-1; 9 bases line up with TRBD1. This CDR3 comprises 16 residues. After removal of 0 bases from V and 7 bases from J, the junction contained 7 bases not matched to a gene. Looked up from germline, CDR1 is MNHEY and CDR2 is SMNVEV (reference sequence). The CDR3 spells CASSLSGTGRKNEQFF. The CDR3 DNA reads TGTGCCAGCAGTTTATCGGGGACAGGGAGAAAAAATGAGCAGTTCTTC.

The chain has TRBV19 and TRBJ1-2; no firm D call. V lost 7 bases, J lost 1 base, and 16 bases lay in between. This CDR3 is 15 amino acids long. The germline CDR1 and CDR2 sequences are LNHDA and SQIVND (reference sequence). CDR3 sequence: CASTNPQIRNYGYTF. Here the CDR3 DNA reads TGTGCCAGTACTAATCCACAGATCCGTAACTATGGCTACACCTTC.

CDR3 sequence (DNA): TGTGCCAGTAAAGGCAGGGGGGACCACGAGCAGTACTTC. Protein product: CASKGRGDHEQYF. This chain connects TRBV19 to TRBJ2-7, with D maybe TRBD1 (7 bases). The CDR3 is 13 residues long. V dropped 7 bases and J dropped 5 bases, with 15 bases sitting between them. Germline lookup yields CDR1 LNHDA and CDR2 SQIVND (reference sequence).

V usage is TRBV5-4 and J usage is TRBJ1-4, with D perhaps TRBD1 (6 bases). Deletions cut 3 bases from V and 8 bases from J, with 17 bases between. The CDR3 has 15 residues. CDR1 and CDR2 (germline): SGHNT, YYREEE (reference sequence). The CDR3 loop reads CASSSPLGGGEKLFF. DNA of the CDR3: TGTGCCAGCAGCTCCCCTCTGGGCGGGGGCGAAAAACTGTTTTTT.

The rearrangement uses TRBV28 and TRBJ2-2; D call uncertain. The CDR3 is 15 residues long. Between the trimmed V and J ends, which lost 2 bases and 1 base, there was a span of 8 bases. CDR1 is MDHEN and CDR2 is SYDVKM in the germline V gene. In nucleotides, the CDR3 is TGTGCCAGCAGTTTAAACGCAGAGAACACCGGGGAGCTGTTTTTT. Its translation: CASSLNAENTGELFF.

The chain uses TRBV6-1 and TRBJ1-4, with D unclear. The CDR3 has 15 amino acids. Germline CDR1 MNHNS, CDR2 SASEGT. Trimming cost V 2 bases and J 8 bases, with 15 bases left between them. Here the CDR3 reads CASSEFRRVDEKLFF. In nucleotides, the CDR3 is TGTGCCAGCAGTGAATTCCGCCGGGTTGACGAAAAACTGTTTTTT.

The chain couples TRBV10-3 to TRBJ1-5; D not certain. Germline V gene sequence: CDR1 ENHRY, CDR2 SYGVKD. The length of the CDR3 is 15 residues. V dropped 2 bases and J dropped 2 bases, with 10 bases sitting between them. The CDR3 nucleotides read TGTGCCATCAGTGAGGCAATTGTAGGCAATCAGCCCCAGCATTTT. Translation: CAISEAIVGNQPQHF.

J is TRBJ2-3 and V is TRBV5-1; 13 bases agree with TRBD2. Germline CDR1 SGHRS, CDR2 YFSETQ. The CDR3 contains 16 residues. The trim removed 4 bases at V and 4 bases at J, leaving 6 bases unmatched. The CDR3 DNA is TGCGCCAGCAGCGGGGGACTAGCGGGAATCGCAGATACGCAGTATTTT. Translated, it gives CASSGGLAGIADTQYF.

This chain connects TRBV27 to TRBJ2-7; 8 nucleotides match TRBD1. Germline V CDR1 and CDR2: MNHEY, SMNVEV (reference sequence). CDR3 size: 13 residues. Losses at the gene ends were 3 bases for V and 6 bases for J; bases not matched to a gene: 4. The CDR3 DNA reads as TGTGCCAGCAGTTTTAACAGGGGGGCCGAGCAGTACTTC. As protein: CASSFNRGAEQYF.

CDR3 sequence reads: CASSDRGAGTSTDTQYF. The CDR3 DNA follows: TGTGCCAGCAGCGACAGGGGAGCGGGCACTAGCACAGATACGCAGTATTTT. The chain is built from TRBV9 and TRBJ2-3; D perhaps matches TRBD1 (7 bases). The CDR3 is 17 amino acids. Deletions cut 3 bases from V and 0 bases from J, with 17 bases between. CDR1 SGDLS and CDR2 YYNGEE come from the germline V gene.

The chain combines TRBV12-5 with TRBJ2-7, with 9 nucleotides matching TRBD2. V lost 10 bases and J lost 3; bases outside the gene matches: 7. There are 13 residues in the CDR3. Per germline, CDR1 LGHNT and CDR2 FRNRAP. The CDR3 here is CANPLAGFYEQYF. DNA for the CDR3: TGTGCTAATCCCCTAGCGGGATTCTACGAGCAGTACTTC.

The chain is built from TRBV6-2 or TRBV6-3 and TRBJ2-7; perhaps TRBD1 as D (6 bases). The CDR3 totals 14 residues. CDR1 is MNHEY, CDR2 SVGEGT, per germline. V was cut by 0 bases and J by 0 bases, with 6 bases left in between. The chain's CDR3 is CASSYSDSSYEQYF. In nucleotides, the CDR3 is TGTGCCAGCAGTTACTCGGACAGCTCCTACGAGCAGTACTTC.

V and J are TRBV5-1 and TRBJ2-7; 9 positions match TRBD2. Germline CDR1 reads SGHRS; CDR2 reads YFSETQ. This CDR3 region has 15 residues. V trimming: 0 bases; J trimming: 7 bases; junction bases outside the gene matches: 8. The CDR3 here is CASSLEASGIGEQYF. The CDR3 nucleotides read TGCGCCAGCAGCTTGGAGGCTAGCGGGATAGGGGAGCAGTACTTC. The variable domain in full, with the rest retrieved from reference TRBV5-1 and TRBJ2-7, is KAGVTQTPRYLIKTRGQQVTLSCSPISGHRSVSWYQQTPGQGLQFLFEYFSETQRNKGNFPGRFSGRQFSNSRSEMNVSTLELGDSALYLCASSLEASGIGEQYFGPGTRLTVT.

This clone was recorded only once. The CDR3 nucleotides are TGTGCCAGCAGCTTAGTGGGAGGTGGCACTGAAGCTTTCTTT. Protein: CASSLVGGGTEAFF. The chain joins TRBV7-9 to TRBJ1-1; D is unresolved. V was pared by 1 base and J by 4 bases, with 10 bases between. Per germline, CDR1 SEHNR and CDR2 FQNEAQ (reference sequence). The CDR3 contains 14 residues. Based on the CDR3 plus reference TRBV7-9 and TRBJ1-1, the full variable domain is DTGVSQNPRHKITKRGQNVTFRCDPISEHNRLYWYRQTLGQGPEFLTYFQNEAQLEKSRLLSDRFSAERPKGSFSTLEIQRTEQGDSAMYLCASSLVGGGTEAFFGQGTRLTVV.

The J gene is TRBJ2-1, the V gene TRBV2; TRBD2 aligns across 8 bases. Germline V gene sequence: CDR1 SNHLY, CDR2 FYNNEI. CDR3 length: 15 amino acids. The trim removed 6 bases at V and 8 bases at J, leaving 12 bases unmatched. CDR3 DNA sequence: TGTGCCAGCAGCCCTTCAGCGGGAGAGGTCCATGAGCAGTTCTTC. This codes for CASSPSAGEVHEQFF. Filled out from reference TRBV2 and TRBJ2-1, the complete variable domain reads EPEVTQTPSHQVTQMGQEVILRCVPISNHLYFYWYRQILGQKVEFLVSFYNNEISEKSEIFDDQFSVERPDGSNFTLKIRSTKLEDSAMYFCASSPSAGEVHEQFFGPGTRLTVL.

The rearrangement joins TRBV9 to TRBJ2-1, with D possibly matching TRBD1 (5 bases). The CDR3 is made up of 13 amino acids. The V gene's germline CDR1 is SGDLS and CDR2 YYNGEE. The V gene lost 0 bases and the J gene lost 9 bases, with 10 bases spanning the gap. The CDR3 region is CASSVEGYTEQFF. In nucleotides, the CDR3 is TGTGCCAGCAGCGTAGAGGGGTATACTGAGCAGTTCTTC.

The chain has TRBV10-1 and TRBJ2-7, with 8 bases lining up with TRBD1. Germline V gene lookup returns CDR1 WNHNN and CDR2 SYGVQD (reference sequence). V lost 3 bases, J lost 1 base, and 5 bases stayed unmatched. The CDR3 is 15 amino acids. As DNA, the CDR3 is TGCGCCAGCAGTGACCCGAGACAGGGGTCCTACGAGCAGTACTTC. This gives the protein CASSDPRQGSYEQYF.

Here the CDR3 reads CAIGGDRGYNSPLHF. The DNA of the CDR3 is TGTGCCATCGGAGGAGACAGGGGGTATAATTCACCCCTCCACTTT. V is TRBV10-3 and J is TRBJ1-6; 9 bases are shared with TRBD1. Germline CDR1 reads ENHRY; CDR2 reads SYGVKD. V trimming: 8 bases; J trimming: 4 bases; junction bases outside the gene matches: 6. The length of the CDR3 is 15 residues.